Below, 22 T cell receptor beta chains from the same sample are listed, as sequenced in a study of control samples from healthy donors and cancer patients. Measured with immunoSEQ multiplex PCR; TCRdb has only the in-frame clones, and not every one. Here the sample spans tens of thousands of clones, about 90% being singletons. Sequences were obtained from PBMCs. The receptors were gathered from a woman aged 55-69 years with lung cancer.

The rearrangement links TRBV5-6 to TRBJ2-5; 11 bases map to TRBD1. The J segment lost 1 base and the V segment lost 3 bases, leaving 2 bases of the junction unmatched. The CDR3 has 15 residues. The germline gives CDR1 SGHDT, CDR2 YYEEEE. Here the CDR3 DNA reads TGTGCCAGCAGCTGGGGGACAGGGGGCCAAGAGACCCAGTACTTC. It encodes CASSWGTGGQETQYF.

The V and J genes are TRBV6-1 and TRBJ2-7; D gene unclear. Germline V gene lookup returns CDR1 MNHNS and CDR2 SASEGT. Trimming pared 0 bases from V and 5 bases from J, leaving 5 bases between. This CDR3 comprises 12 residues. The CDR3 spells CASSEAGNEQYF. In DNA, the CDR3 is TGTGCCAGCAGTGAAGCAGGGAACGAGCAGTACTTC.

The chain recombines TRBV24-1 with TRBJ2-2; possible D gene TRBD2, 5 bases. Germline V gene sequence: CDR1 KGHDR, CDR2 SFDVKD. V lost 8 bases and J lost 7, with 19 bases in between. This CDR3 is 15 amino acids long. For the CDR3, the DNA is TGTGCCACCAATAGGAGGACGACCGATATCGGGGAGCTGTTTTTT. Protein sequence: CATNRRTTDIGELFF.

The V and J genes are TRBV6-6 and TRBJ1-1; a weak D match, TRBD1 (5 bases). This CDR3 is 13 amino acids long. The germline V and J ends were trimmed by 6 bases and 3 bases, with 11 bases remaining between them. The germline CDR1 and CDR2 sequences are MNHNY and SVGAGI (reference sequence). In nucleotides, the CDR3 is TGTGCCAGCAGAAGGGGTTTGGACACTGAAGCTTTCTTT. Protein product: CASRRGLDTEAFF.

This clone was counted a few times. This chain joins TRBV19 and TRBJ1-5; D ambiguous. V was shortened by 5 bases and J by 2 bases, with 16 bases between the two germline ends. The CDR3 is 16 residues long. The germline V gene has CDR1 LNHDA and CDR2 SQIVND (reference sequence). CDR3 sequence (DNA): TGTGCCAGTAGTTTAAGACCTAAAGGTCGCAATCAGCCCCAGCATTTT. Translation gives CASSLRPKGRNQPQHF.

The rearrangement uses TRBV27 and TRBJ2-2; 8 nucleotides agree with TRBD1. CDR1 is MNHEY, CDR2 SMNVEV, per germline (reference sequence). V dropped 1 base and J dropped 6; count of bases not matched to a gene: 4. This CDR3 contains 15 residues. The CDR3 coding sequence is TGTGCCAGCAGTTTATTTACAGGGGGTTCCGGGGAGCTGTTTTTT. Protein sequence: CASSLFTGGSGELFF.

CDR3 region: CASSFTIGRGSNEQFF. CDR3 in DNA: TGTGCCAGCAGCTTCACCATCGGGAGGGGGTCCAATGAGCAGTTCTTC. The chain employs TRBV7-6 and TRBJ2-1; 8 bases fit TRBD2. The germline V gene encodes CDR1 SGHVS and CDR2 FNYEAQ. The CDR3 extends over 16 amino acids. V lost 3 bases to trimming and J lost 6 bases; unmatched junction nucleotides: 10. The variable domain in full, completed from reference TRBV7-6 and TRBJ2-1, reads GAGVSQSPRYKVTKRGQDVALRCDPISGHVSLYWYRQALGQGPEFLTYFNYEAQQDKSGLPNDRFSAERPEGSISTLTIQRTEQRDSAMYRCASSFTIGRGSNEQFFGPGTRLTVL.

This clone was counted only a few times. J is TRBJ2-3 and V is TRBV5-4, with D perhaps being TRBD1 or TRBD2 (5 bases each). The V and J ends lost 3 bases and 0 bases respectively, with 11 bases between them. Per the germline V gene, CDR1 is SGHNT and CDR2 is YYREEE (reference sequence). This CDR3 has 15 amino acids. The CDR3 region is CASSSEAGSTDTQYF. In DNA form, the CDR3 reads TGTGCCAGCAGCTCGGAGGCAGGGAGCACAGATACGCAGTATTTT.

The chain links TRBV3-1 (or the pseudogene TRBV3-2) to TRBJ1-2; D ambiguous. Trimming stripped 4 bases from V and 4 bases from J, with 7 bases between. This CDR3 has 12 residues. Germline V CDR1 and CDR2: LGHDT, YNNKEL (reference sequence). CDR3 amino acids: CASSPPGYGYTF. The DNA for the CDR3 is TGTGCCAGCAGCCCCCCGGGCTATGGCTACACCTTC.

The chain uses TRBV28 and TRBJ1-6; D remains ambiguous. There are 14 residues in the CDR3. Germline CDR1 and CDR2: MDHEN and SYDVKM. With 6 bases removed from V and 7 bases from J, the gap between germline ends came to 13 bases. The CDR3 DNA reads TGTGCCAGCAGAGAGCCCCAAGGGAATTCACCCCTCCACTTT. It is translated as CASREPQGNSPLHF.

The chain is built from TRBV28 and TRBJ2-1; TRBD1 matches at 7 bases. CDR3 size: 16 residues. Germline CDR1 reads MDHEN; CDR2 reads SYDVKM. V lost 6 bases and J lost 3; bases outside the gene matches: 11. CDR3 DNA: TGTGCCAGCAGCTCGAGAGGGGGCGCATACTACAATGAGCAGTTCTTC. It specifies CASSSRGGAYYNEQFF.

The rearrangement joins TRBV5-6 to TRBJ2-6; D gene uncertain. This CDR3 contains 15 residues. The germline gives CDR1 SGHDT, CDR2 YYEEEE. The ends were cut back, 4 bases at V and 1 base at J, with 9 bases in the middle. CDR3 sequence reads: CASSLDISGANVLTF. The CDR3 nucleotides read TGTGCCAGCAGCCTTGACATTTCTGGGGCCAACGTCCTGACTTTC.

This chain links TRBV7-2 with TRBJ2-5; tentatively, D is TRBD1 or TRBD2 (5 bases each). V shed 4 bases and J shed 7 bases, with 7 bases lying between them. The CDR3 has 11 amino acids. Germline lookup yields CDR1 SGHTA and CDR2 FQGNSA. CDR3 DNA sequence: TGTGCCAGCAGCTCTGGGGGGACCCAGTACTTC. It specifies CASSSGGTQYF. Based on the CDR3 plus reference TRBV7-2 and TRBJ2-5, the full variable domain is GAGVSQSPSNKVTEKGKDVELRCDPISGHTALYWYRQSLGQGLEFLIYFQGNSAPDKSGLPSDRFSAERTGGSVSTLTIQRTQQEDSAVYLCASSSGGTQYFGPGTRLLVL.

V and J are TRBV28 and TRBJ1-4, with D hard to call. The V gene lost 6 bases and the J gene lost 0 bases, with 8 bases spanning the gap. The germline gives CDR1 MDHEN, CDR2 SYDVKM. The CDR3 is made up of 14 amino acids. In DNA, the CDR3 is TGTGCCAGCAGAAAGGATGCAACTAATGAAAAACTGTTTTTT. The encoded protein is CASRKDATNEKLFF.

This clone was seen a handful of times. This sequence joins TRBV30 and TRBJ1-5, with D perhaps TRBD1 (6 bases). The CDR3 contains 14 residues. Trimming took off 7 bases at V and 3 bases at J, with 16 bases between the two ends. In germline, CDR1 is GTSNPN, CDR2 SVGIG (reference sequence). The CDR3 DNA reads as TGTGCCTACACCAAAGGGGGTGTCAATCAGCCCCAGCATTTT. Residues: CAYTKGGVNQPQHF.

The V gene is TRBV7-9, the J gene TRBJ2-2; D remains ambiguous. V lost 3 bases and J lost 1, with 12 bases in between. The CDR3 spans 16 residues. In germline, CDR1 is SEHNR, CDR2 FQNEAQ (reference sequence). CDR3 sequence (DNA): TGTGCCAGCAGCTTTTTTAACATTTTGAACACCGGGGAGCTGTTTTTT. Amino acids: CASSFFNILNTGELFF. Drawing the rest from reference TRBV7-9 and TRBJ2-2, the complete variable domain is DTGVSQNPRHKITKRGQNVTFRCDPISEHNRLYWYRQTLGQGPEFLTYFQNEAQLEKSRLLSDRFSAERPKGSFSTLEIQRTEQGDSAMYLCASSFFNILNTGELFFGEGSRLTVL.

The chain joins TRBV5-1 to TRBJ2-7; possibly TRBD1 or TRBD2 for D (5 bases each). The CDR3 has 17 residues. Deletions cut 0 bases from V and 7 bases from J, with 23 bases between. The germline CDR1 and CDR2 sequences are SGHRS and YFSETQ. The chain's CDR3 is CASSLAVLGEIGLEQYF. CDR3 DNA: TGCGCCAGCAGCTTGGCGGTTCTGGGGGAGATTGGTTTGGAGCAGTACTTC.

J is TRBJ2-7 and V is TRBV9; D is possibly TRBD1 (6 bases). Trimming stripped 3 bases from V and 4 bases from J, with 14 bases between. The length of the CDR3 is 14 residues. CDR1 and CDR2 (germline): SGDLS, YYNGEE. The CDR3 reads CASSGNDRWYEQYF. The CDR3 DNA sequence: TGTGCCAGCAGCGGTAACGACAGGTGGTACGAGCAGTACTTC.

V and J are TRBV30 and TRBJ1-2; D call uncertain. V gave up 5 bases and J gave up 6 bases, with 13 bases separating them. This CDR3 is built from 12 residues. Germline V gene lookup returns CDR1 GTSNPN and CDR2 SVGIG (reference sequence). In nucleotides, the CDR3 is TGTGCCTGGTCCGGCGCGATTAATGGCTACACCTTC. Amino acid sequence: CAWSGAINGYTF.

This chain joins TRBV6-5 and TRBJ1-6; D is unresolved. The V gene's germline CDR1 is MNHEY and CDR2 SVGAGI. The CDR3 has 14 residues. The V gene lost 0 bases and the J gene lost 7 bases, with 7 bases spanning the gap. As DNA, the CDR3 is TGTGCCAGCAGTTACTCGCCGTTGAATTCACCCCTCCACTTT. It codes for CASSYSPLNSPLHF.

This sequence joins TRBV7-2 and TRBJ2-5, with 9 bases aligning to TRBD2. CDR3 length: 16 residues. Germline lookup yields CDR1 SGHTA and CDR2 FQGNSA. The V gene end was trimmed by 1 base and the J gene end by 1 base; junction bases not matched to a gene: 4. The CDR3 sequence is CASSLGPLAGQETQYF. As DNA, the CDR3 is TGTGCCAGCAGCTTAGGGCCACTAGCGGGCCAAGAGACCCAGTACTTC.

The chain uses TRBV14 and TRBJ2-7; no clear D. The CDR3 has 13 residues. V lost 1 base to trimming and J lost 4 bases, with 8 bases between them. Per the germline V gene, CDR1 is SGHDN and CDR2 is FVKESK. The CDR3 loop reads CASSQVPAYEQYF. In DNA form, the CDR3 reads TGTGCCAGCAGCCAAGTTCCGGCGTACGAGCAGTACTTC. Full variable domain (outside the CDR3, taken from reference TRBV14 and TRBJ2-7): EAGVTQFPSHSVIEKGQTVTLRCDPISGHDNLYWYRRVMGKEIKFLLHFVKESKQDESGMPNNRFLAERTGGTYSTLKVQPAELEDSGVYFCASSQVPAYEQYFGPGTRLTVT.